This passage covers 19 T cell receptor beta chains from one sample sequenced in a study of T cells in Graves' hyperthyroidism and ophthalmopathy. TCR beta CDR3 regions were amplified from RNA transcripts. The TCR CDR3 was amplified in a first-round RT-PCR using the HTBI primer set. TCRdb analysed the multiplex PCR reads with MiXCR anew, one entry per CDR3 protein. The repertoire holds some 460,000 distinct CDR3 sequences, roughly 14% seen once, with around an eighth in the top ten. What was sequenced was blood. These receptors originate from a woman between 18 and 30 years old with Graves' hyperthyroidism.

This chain uses TRBV20-1 with TRBJ1-2; possibly TRBD1 for D (5 bases). The CDR3 consists of 12 residues. Germline CDR1 is DFQATT and CDR2 is SNEGSKA (reference sequence). V was clipped by 3 bases and J by 2 bases, with 7 bases between them. The CDR3 protein is CSASNRNYGYTF. CDR3 DNA sequence: TGCAGTGCTAGTAACAGGAACTATGGCTACACCTTC.

This clonotype was seen only a few times. The V gene is TRBV28, the J gene TRBJ2-3; weak D call: TRBD2 (5 bases). Looked up from germline, CDR1 is MDHEN and CDR2 is SYDVKM. There are 14 residues in the CDR3. V was pared by 5 bases and J by 3 bases, with 12 bases between. The CDR3 here is CASSRLEETDTQYF. The CDR3 coding sequence is TGTGCCAGCAGTCGATTGGAGGAGACAGATACGCAGTATTTT.

Many counts were recorded for this clonotype. The V and J genes are TRBV11-2 and TRBJ2-5, with 8 bases matching TRBD2. Trimming removed 8 bases from V and 4 bases from J; junction bases left unmatched: 15. Germline CDR1 reads SGHAT; CDR2 reads FQNNGV. This CDR3 has 16 amino acids. CDR3 nucleotide sequence: TGTGCCAGCGCTCCCTTCGGGGGGGCTCCCCCAGAGACCCAGTACTTC. Translation: CASAPFGGAPPETQYF.

As for this clonotype: This may arise from a read error, as a much more abundant clone is one base away. The chain is built from TRBV2 and TRBJ2-7, with 8 bases that match TRBD1. Trimming took 3 bases from V and 3 from J; bases not matched to a gene: 1. This CDR3 spans 13 amino acids. Germline-derived CDR1 and CDR2 are SNHLY and FYNNEI. In nucleotides, the CDR3 is TGTGCCAGCAGTGAGACAGGGGACTACGAGCAGTACTTC. Amino acid sequence: CASSETGDYEQYF.

This clonotype was recorded at least ten times. The chain has TRBV6-2 or TRBV6-3 and TRBJ1-2; maybe TRBD1 (5 bases). This CDR3 spans 14 amino acids. The germline gives CDR1 MNHEY, CDR2 SVGEGT. Deletions cut 5 bases from V and 4 bases from J, with 14 bases between. The CDR3 sequence is CASSPGAVLYGYTF. CDR3 nucleotide sequence: TGTGCCAGCAGTCCCGGGGCCGTCCTCTATGGCTACACCTTC.

In this sample, this clonotype turned up a few times. This chain joins TRBV5-4 and TRBJ2-6; 11 bases are shared with TRBD1. From germline, CDR1 is SGHNT and CDR2 YYREEE (reference sequence). This CDR3 has 21 amino acids. The ends lost 4 bases at V and 3 bases at J; junction bases unmatched: 18. The DNA for the CDR3 is TGTGCCAGCAGCGGTGCAACCCTAAGGACAGGGGGCGTCCGTGGGGCCAACGTCCTGACTTTC. Its translation: CASSGATLRTGGVRGANVLTF.

This clonotype showed up just a few times. This rearrangement joins TRBV28 to TRBJ1-2; no reliable D call. Germline V gene lookup returns CDR1 MDHEN and CDR2 SYDVKM. This CDR3 region has 14 residues. V was clipped by 5 bases and J by 4 bases, with 14 bases between them. CDR3 nucleotides: TGTGCCAGCAGTAGGCGAGGGCGTAGCTATGGCTACACCTTC. Translated: CASSRRGRSYGYTF.

The chain employs TRBV27 and TRBJ2-3; D perhaps matches TRBD2 (5 bases). The V end was cut by 7 bases, the J end by 4 bases, with 18 bases between. Per germline, CDR1 MNHEY and CDR2 SMNVEV (reference sequence). This CDR3 is 15 amino acids long. CDR3: CASTMNGIPPDTQYF. The CDR3, as DNA: TGTGCCAGCACCATGAACGGGATCCCCCCAGATACGCAGTATTTT.

This clonotype was counted ten times or more. The chain is built from TRBV28 and TRBJ2-7; 11 bases match TRBD2. V was clipped by 5 bases and J by 5 bases; unmatched bases: 14. Germline lookup yields CDR1 MDHEN and CDR2 SYDVKM. The length of the CDR3 is 17 residues. The CDR3 loop is CASSPHGILAGVDEQYF. The DNA for the CDR3 is TGTGCCAGCAGTCCCCATGGGATACTAGCGGGAGTTGACGAGCAGTACTTC.

There are many counts of this clonotype. The chain carries TRBV3-1 and TRBJ2-7; D remains unclear. Germline V gene data show CDR1 as LGHDT and CDR2 as YNNKEL (reference sequence). V gave up 4 bases and J gave up 6 bases, with 10 bases separating them. This CDR3 contains 12 residues. This CDR3 reads CASSRPFGEQYF. CDR3 sequence (DNA): TGTGCCAGCAGCCGTCCCTTCGGCGAGCAGTACTTC.

This clonotype was seen at least ten times. The genes are TRBV5-1 and TRBJ2-7; 11 bases line up with TRBD2. There are 15 residues in the CDR3. J gave up 6 bases and V 3 bases, and 8 bases lay outside the gene matches. Germline CDR1 reads SGHRS; CDR2 reads YFSETQ. This CDR3 is CASSSLLAGAGEQYF. The CDR3 DNA reads as TGCGCCAGCAGCTCTCTACTAGCGGGAGCGGGCGAGCAGTACTTC.

This clonotype was found many times. CDR3 bases: TGTGCCAGCAGCGCCACAGTTGGGAGGAGCACAGATACGCAGTATTTT. Translating it yields CASSATVGRSTDTQYF. This rearrangement joins TRBV7-9 to TRBJ2-3; a weak D match, TRBD2 (6 bases). The CDR3 runs 16 residues. V was cut by 5 bases and J by 0 bases, with 15 bases left in between. Per the germline V gene, CDR1 is SEHNR and CDR2 is FQNEAQ (reference sequence).

As regards this clonotype: This sequence may be a read error, since a much larger clone differs from it by one base. The chain has TRBV7-9 and TRBJ2-1; D remains ambiguous. Germline V CDR1 and CDR2: SEHNR, FQNEAQ (reference sequence). The CDR3 totals 16 residues. The CDR3 loop is CASSPAARSSYNEQSF. The CDR3 DNA follows: TGTGCCAGCAGCCCGGCGGCCAGAAGCTCCTACAATGAGCAGTCCTTC.

The table lists this clonotype with many counts. The chain is built from TRBV7-2 and TRBJ1-2; D remains unclear. The CDR3 covers 15 residues. Germline loops: CDR1 SGHTA, CDR2 FQGNSA. V was pared by 4 bases and J by 5 bases, with 17 bases between. The CDR3 loop is CASSSDPEVVYGYTF. CDR3 DNA: TGTGCCAGCAGCTCCGATCCGGAGGTAGTTTATGGCTACACCTTC.

This clonotype was seen many times. J is TRBJ2-2 and V is TRBV7-2, with 9 bases identical to TRBD2. Trimming took 5 bases from V and 7 from J; bases not matched to a gene: 5. This CDR3 is 14 amino acids long. Germline values: CDR1 SGHTA, CDR2 FQGNSA. This CDR3 is CASSPGLANGELFF. CDR3 coding DNA: TGTGCCAGCAGCCCGGGACTAGCCAACGGGGAGCTGTTTTTT.

The V gene is TRBV20-1, the J gene TRBJ1-2; 7 bases are shared with TRBD1. The CDR3 loop spans 11 amino acids. Germline V gene sequence: CDR1 DFQATT, CDR2 SNEGSKA (reference sequence). This CDR3 reads CSAGTDYGYTF. The DNA of the CDR3 is TGCAGCGCAGGGACAGACTATGGCTACACCTTC.

This chain links TRBV3-1 with TRBJ2-7, with D perhaps given as TRBD1 or TRBD2 (5 bases each). This CDR3 contains 14 residues. Germline CDR1 reads LGHDT; CDR2 reads YNNKEL (reference sequence). Trimming stripped 2 bases from V and 2 bases from J, with 10 bases between. The DNA of the CDR3 is TGTGCCAGCAGCCAATCCGGGGCGGCCTACGAGCAGTACTTC. It yields the protein CASSQSGAAYEQYF.

In regard to this clonotype: Possible read error: a much larger clone is one base away. The V and J genes are TRBV10-3 and TRBJ2-1, with a tentative D call TRBD1 (5 bases). The CDR3 sequence is 14 residues long. Germline V gives CDR1 ENHRY, CDR2 SYGVKD. DNA of the CDR3: TGTACCATCAGTTTTAGGACGGGCAGGGATGAGCAGTTCTTC. Its translation is CTISFRTGRDEQFF.

This chain joins TRBV4-1 and TRBJ1-4; D might be TRBD1 (5 bases). In germline, CDR1 is MGHRA, CDR2 YSYEKL. The CDR3 spans 15 residues. V was shortened by 4 bases and J by 7 bases, with 16 bases between the two germline ends. CDR3 sequence (DNA): TGCGCCAGCAGCCGGAGTGGGGAGGGACGTGAAAAACTGTTTTTT. This codes for CASSRSGEGREKLFF.